This T cell receptor (beta chain) was observed in a study of radiotherapy plus CTLA-4 blockade in lung cancer. Across the whole study: Objective responses were observed in around 17% of patients, and disease control was achieved by over 30%.

The assay was immunoSEQ multiplex PCR, and TCRdb's table has in-frame clones only and misses some. The table has roughly 66,000 clones, over 75% seen once. The CDR3 extends over 16 amino acids. After removal of 0 bases from V and 5 bases from J, the junction contained 5 bases not matched to a gene. Germline CDR1 and CDR2: MNHEY and SVGAGI. V is TRBV6-5 and J is TRBJ2-1; 9 bases fit TRBD1. The source material was peripheral blood, sampled from a patient treated with radiotherapy plus ipilimumab. This receptor was obtained from a human donor with non-small cell lung cancer who had a partial response to radiotherapy plus ipilimumab. The CDR3 DNA reads TGTGCCAGCAGTTACTCGATACAGGGGGCGAACAATGAGCAGTTCTTC. Amino acids: CASSYSIQGANNEQFF.